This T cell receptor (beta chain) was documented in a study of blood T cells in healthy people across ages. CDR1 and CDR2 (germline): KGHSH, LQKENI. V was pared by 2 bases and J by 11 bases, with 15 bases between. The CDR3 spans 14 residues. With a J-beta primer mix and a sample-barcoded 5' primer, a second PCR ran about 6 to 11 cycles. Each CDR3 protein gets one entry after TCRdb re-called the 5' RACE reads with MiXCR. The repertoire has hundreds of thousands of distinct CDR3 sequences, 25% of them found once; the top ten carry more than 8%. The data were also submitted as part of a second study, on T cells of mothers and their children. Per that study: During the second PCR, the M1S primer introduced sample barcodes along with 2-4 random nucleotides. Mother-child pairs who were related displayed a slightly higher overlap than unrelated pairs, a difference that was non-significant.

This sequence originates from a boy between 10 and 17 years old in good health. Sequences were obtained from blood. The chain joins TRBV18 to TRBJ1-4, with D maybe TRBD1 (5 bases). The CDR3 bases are TGTGCCAGCTCACCAGAAGTTCGCAGGGAGAAACTGTTTTTT. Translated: CASSPEVRREKLFF.